The clone carrying this T cell receptor beta chain is a singleton in its sample. The data originate from a study of blood T cell repertoires in COVID-19. Measured with immunoSEQ multiplex PCR; TCRdb has only the in-frame clones, and not every one. Altogether about 120,000 clones are present, approximately 90% being singletons, with the ten largest covering 7.6%. The germline V gene has CDR1 SGHTA and CDR2 FQGNSA. V lost 0 bases to trimming and J lost 8 bases; unmatched junction nucleotides: 6. The CDR3 extends over 15 amino acids. The sequence came from a man aged 50 to 59 with acute or convalescent COVID-19. Input material: peripheral blood. The genes are TRBV7-2 and TRBJ2-1; 8 bases align to TRBD2. This CDR3 reads CASSLARTSWDEQFF. The CDR3 DNA sequence: TGTGCCAGCAGCTTAGCCAGGACTAGCTGGGATGAGCAGTTCTTC. Full variable domain (missing parts from reference TRBV7-2 and TRBJ2-1): GAGVSQSPSNKVTEKGKDVELRCDPISGHTALYWYRQSLGQGLEFLIYFQGNSAPDKSGLPSDRFSAERTGGSVSTLTIQRTQQEDSAVYLCASSLARTSWDEQFFGPGTRLTVL.